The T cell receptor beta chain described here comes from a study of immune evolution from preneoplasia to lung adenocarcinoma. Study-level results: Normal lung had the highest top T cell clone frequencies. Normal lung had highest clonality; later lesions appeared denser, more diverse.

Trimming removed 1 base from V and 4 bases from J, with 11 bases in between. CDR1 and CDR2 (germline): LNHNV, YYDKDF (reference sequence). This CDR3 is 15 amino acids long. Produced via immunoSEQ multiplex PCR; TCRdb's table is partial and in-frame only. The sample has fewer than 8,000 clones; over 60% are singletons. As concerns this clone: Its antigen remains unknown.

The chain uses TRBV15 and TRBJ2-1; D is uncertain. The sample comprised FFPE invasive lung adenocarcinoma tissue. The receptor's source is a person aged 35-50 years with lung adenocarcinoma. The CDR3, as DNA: TGTGCCACCAGCAGAGCAATGGCTTCTTACAATGAGCAGTTCTTC. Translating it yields CATSRAMASYNEQFF.